Following are 5 T cell receptor beta chains from one sample sequenced in a study of cytomegalovirus exposure and HLA in healthy donors. The PCR was carried out with 60 Vbeta primers and 13 Jbeta primers. Only in-frame clones appear in the TCRdb table, and some are missing; sequencing was by immunoSEQ multiplex PCR. Among around 130,000 clones, less than 85% were seen once, and the ten largest hold 3% to 4%. The specimen sequenced was PBMCs. The source is a male donor in good health and CMV-seronegative.

V usage is TRBV2 and J usage is TRBJ1-3; D is possibly TRBD1 (5 bases). V was trimmed by 0 bases and J by 8 bases, leaving 8 bases between them. Germline V CDR1 and CDR2: SNHLY, FYNNEI. The CDR3 is 13 residues long. The CDR3 DNA sequence: TGTGCCAGCAGTGAAGCGCGGGGCCACACCATATATTTT. Translation: CASSEARGHTIYF. The full variable domain, rest sourced from reference TRBV2 and TRBJ1-3, is EPEVTQTPSHQVTQMGQEVILRCVPISNHLYFYWYRQILGQKVEFLVSFYNNEISEKSEIFDDQFSVERPDGSNFTLKIRSTKLEDSAMYFCASSEARGHTIYFGEGSWLTVV.

The V and J genes are TRBV4-3 and TRBJ2-6, with 8 bases matching TRBD1. Germline assignment: CDR1 LGHNA and CDR2 YSLEER. V lost 1 base, J lost 6 bases, and 11 bases stayed unmatched. The CDR3 has 18 amino acids. DNA of the CDR3: TGCGCCAGCAGCCAAGTAGGGCAGGGGGCGACTTCGGCCAACGTCCTGACTTTC. Translated: CASSQVGQGATSANVLTF.

CDR3 in amino acids: CASSEQRALWETQYF. The CDR3 DNA reads TGTGCCAGCAGTGAACAGCGGGCCCTTTGGGAGACCCAGTACTTC. The V and J genes are TRBV6-1 and TRBJ2-5; a weak D match, TRBD2 (6 bases). Between the trimmed V and J ends, which lost 2 bases and 5 bases, there was a span of 15 bases. Germline-derived CDR1 and CDR2 are MNHNS and SASEGT. CDR3 length: 15 residues.

The V call is TRBV29-1, the J call TRBJ1-1; D possibly corresponds to TRBD1 (5 bases). This CDR3 has 11 residues. Germline V CDR1 and CDR2: SQVTM, ANQGSEA. Deletions cut 4 bases from V and 7 bases from J, with 10 bases between. In DNA form, the CDR3 reads TGCAGCGTTGCCGGGGGGGTTGAAGCTTTCTTT. It specifies CSVAGGVEAFF.

The chain recombines TRBV29-1 with TRBJ2-4; D is perhaps TRBD1 (6 bases). Between the trimmed V and J ends, which lost 7 bases and 7 bases, there was a span of 17 bases. Germline V gives CDR1 SQVTM, CDR2 ANQGSEA. The CDR3 consists of 13 residues. CDR3 loop: CSAPAGTNNIQYF. CDR3 DNA sequence: TGCAGCGCCCCCGCCGGGACAAACAACATTCAGTACTTC.